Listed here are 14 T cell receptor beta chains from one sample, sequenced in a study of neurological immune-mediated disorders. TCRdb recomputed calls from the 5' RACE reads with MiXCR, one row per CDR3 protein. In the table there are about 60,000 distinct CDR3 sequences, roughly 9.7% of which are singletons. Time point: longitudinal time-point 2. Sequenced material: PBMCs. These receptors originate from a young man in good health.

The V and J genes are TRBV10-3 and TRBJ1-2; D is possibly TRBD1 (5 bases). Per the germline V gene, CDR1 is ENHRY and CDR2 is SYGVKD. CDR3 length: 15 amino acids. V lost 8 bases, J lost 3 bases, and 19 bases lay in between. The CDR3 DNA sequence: TGTGCCATCCCAGTTTCCGGCTCCAGGGACTATGGCTACACCTTC. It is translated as CAIPVSGSRDYGYTF.

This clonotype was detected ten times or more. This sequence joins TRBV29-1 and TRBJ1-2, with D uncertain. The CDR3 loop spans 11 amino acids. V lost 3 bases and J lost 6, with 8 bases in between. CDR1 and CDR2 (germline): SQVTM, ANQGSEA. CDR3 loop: CSVDRLHGYTF. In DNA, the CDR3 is TGCAGCGTTGATAGGTTGCATGGCTACACCTTC.

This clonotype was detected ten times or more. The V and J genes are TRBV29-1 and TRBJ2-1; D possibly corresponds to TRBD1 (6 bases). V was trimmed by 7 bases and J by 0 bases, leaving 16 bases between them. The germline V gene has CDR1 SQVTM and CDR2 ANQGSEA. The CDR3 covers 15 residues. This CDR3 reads CSAMTGPSSYNEQFF. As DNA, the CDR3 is TGCAGCGCCATGACAGGTCCAAGCTCCTACAATGAGCAGTTCTTC.

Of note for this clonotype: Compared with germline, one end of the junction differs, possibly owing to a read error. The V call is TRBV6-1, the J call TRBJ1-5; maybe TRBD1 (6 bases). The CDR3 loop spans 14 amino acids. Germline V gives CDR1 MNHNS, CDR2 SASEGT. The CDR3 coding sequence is TGTGCCAGCAGCTGGACAGTTAGCAATCAGCCCCATCATTTT. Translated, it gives CASSWTVSNQPHHF.

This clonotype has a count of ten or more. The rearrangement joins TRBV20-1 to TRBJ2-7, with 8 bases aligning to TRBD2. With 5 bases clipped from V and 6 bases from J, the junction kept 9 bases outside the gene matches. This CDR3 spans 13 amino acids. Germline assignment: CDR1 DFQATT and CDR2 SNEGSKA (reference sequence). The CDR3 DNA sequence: TGCAGTGCTCGAAGCACGGGGGGGGTCGAGCAGTACTTC. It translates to CSARSTGGVEQYF.

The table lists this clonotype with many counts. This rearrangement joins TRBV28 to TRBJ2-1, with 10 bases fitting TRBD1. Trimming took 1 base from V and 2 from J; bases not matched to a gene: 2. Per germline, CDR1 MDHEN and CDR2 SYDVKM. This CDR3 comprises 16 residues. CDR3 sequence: CASSLFGQGAYNEQFF. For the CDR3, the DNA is TGTGCCAGCAGTTTATTCGGACAGGGGGCCTACAATGAGCAGTTCTTC.

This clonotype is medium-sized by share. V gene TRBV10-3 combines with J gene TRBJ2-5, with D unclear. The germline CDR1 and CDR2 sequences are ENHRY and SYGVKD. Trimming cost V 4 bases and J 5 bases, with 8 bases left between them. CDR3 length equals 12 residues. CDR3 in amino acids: CAISGQGETQYF. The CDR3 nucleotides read TGTGCCATCAGTGGCCAAGGGGAGACCCAGTACTTC.

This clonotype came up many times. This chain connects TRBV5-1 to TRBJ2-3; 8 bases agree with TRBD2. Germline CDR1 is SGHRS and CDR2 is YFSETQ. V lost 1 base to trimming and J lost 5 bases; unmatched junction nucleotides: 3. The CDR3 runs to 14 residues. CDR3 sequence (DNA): TGCGCCAGCAGCTTGCCGGGAGGGGGAGATACGCAGTATTTT. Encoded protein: CASSLPGGGDTQYF. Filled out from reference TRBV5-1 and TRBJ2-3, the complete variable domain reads KAGVTQTPRYLIKTRGQQVTLSCSPISGHRSVSWYQQTPGQGLQFLFEYFSETQRNKGNFPGRFSGRQFSNSRSEMNVSTLELGDSALYLCASSLPGGGDTQYFGPGTRLTVL.

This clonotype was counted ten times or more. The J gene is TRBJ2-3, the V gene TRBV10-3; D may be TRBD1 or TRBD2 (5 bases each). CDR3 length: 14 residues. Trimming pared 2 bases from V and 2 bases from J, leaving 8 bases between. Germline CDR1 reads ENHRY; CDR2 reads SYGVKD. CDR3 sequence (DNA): TGTGCCATCAGTGAGGGGGGTGCCACAGATACGCAGTATTTT. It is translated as CAISEGGATDTQYF.

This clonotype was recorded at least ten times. CDR3 loop: CASSPYPGQVGEQYF. For the CDR3, the DNA is TGTGCCAGCAGTCCTTACCCGGGACAGGTGGGCGAGCAGTACTTC. The V and J genes are TRBV27 and TRBJ2-7; TRBD1 agrees at 8 bases. Trimming took 5 bases from V and 6 from J; bases not matched to a gene: 12. The V gene's germline CDR1 is MNHEY and CDR2 SMNVEV (reference sequence). This CDR3 contains 15 residues.

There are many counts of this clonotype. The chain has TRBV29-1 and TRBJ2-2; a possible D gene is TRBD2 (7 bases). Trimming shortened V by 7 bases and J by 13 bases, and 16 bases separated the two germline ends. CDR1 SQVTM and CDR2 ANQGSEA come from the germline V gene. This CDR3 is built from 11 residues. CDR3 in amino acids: CSADRGAGLFF. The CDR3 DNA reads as TGCAGCGCCGACCGGGGGGCGGGGCTGTTTTTT.

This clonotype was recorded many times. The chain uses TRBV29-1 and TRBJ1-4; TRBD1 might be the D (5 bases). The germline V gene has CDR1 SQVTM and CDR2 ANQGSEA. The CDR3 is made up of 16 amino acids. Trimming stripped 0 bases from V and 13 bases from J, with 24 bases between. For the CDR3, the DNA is TGCAGCGTTGAAGATTCGGGGACTGAGGTGGGGAAAGGACTGTTTTTT. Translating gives CSVEDSGTEVGKGLFF.

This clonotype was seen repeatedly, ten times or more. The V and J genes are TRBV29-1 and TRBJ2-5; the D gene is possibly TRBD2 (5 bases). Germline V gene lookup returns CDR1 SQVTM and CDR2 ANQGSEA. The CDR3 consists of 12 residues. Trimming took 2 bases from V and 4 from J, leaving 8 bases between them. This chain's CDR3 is CSVEKGAETQYF. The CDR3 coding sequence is TGCAGCGTTGAAAAGGGAGCAGAGACCCAGTACTTC.

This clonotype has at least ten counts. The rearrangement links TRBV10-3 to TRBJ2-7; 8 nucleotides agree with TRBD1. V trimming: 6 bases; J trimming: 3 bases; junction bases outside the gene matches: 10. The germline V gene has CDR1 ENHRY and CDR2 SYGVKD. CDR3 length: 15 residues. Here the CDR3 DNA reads TGTGCCATCAGCTCCGACAGGGGAAACGACTACGAGCAGTACTTC. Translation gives CAISSDRGNDYEQYF.